This T cell receptor beta chain came from a study of identical twins (dated by TCRdb to 2016 to 2018). Broadly, across the study: To test whether fetal clonotypes persist, this study deep-sequenced TCR alpha and beta repertoires from monozygotic twins, from unrelated adults of various ages, and from cord blood. To rule out contamination, replicate twin experiments were performed at different times with different library preparation protocols. Summary of the overall study and its limitations: Compared with coincidental sharing between unrelated individuals, an excess of low generation-probability sequences was observed among out-of-frame TCR alpha sequences shared between twins. Abundant cord blood beta clonotypes had fewer insertions, young adult naive repertoires showed a similar but weaker trend, and memory repertoires showed no such trend. The excess sharing between twins in beta out-of-frame sequences was weaker because fewer shared sequences reduced the signal-to-noise ratio. Invariant T cells such as MAIT and iNKT could partly confound zero-insertion analyses, although diverse VJ usage argued against such confounding for most clonotypes. Recombination models systematically underestimated out-of-frame TCR alpha sharing in monozygotic twins but agreed with sharing between unrelated individuals. Because the same donors could not be followed over many years, conclusions were based on cross-sectional statistical analysis.

Preparation of the library involved 5' RACE. Sequencer: Illumina HiSeq 2000. Template switching introduced a universal primer binding site; the final cDNA contained a unique molecular identifier, enabling accurate counting of TCR cDNA molecules. First-strand cDNA for TCR alpha and beta chains was synthesized from specific primers in the conserved constant-segment region. To control for contamination, every cDNA library carried two barcodes: a SMART-Mk sample barcode plus Illumina barcodes. Two successive PCR steps introduced TruSeq adapter sequences along with Illumina sample barcodes. Sequencing of the TCR alpha and beta cDNA libraries was done on the Illumina HiSeq platform using custom primers. The study's own analysis went as follows. Raw reads were processed with MiGEC to extract unique molecular identifiers, and MiXCR was used to determine CDR3 positions. For each individual, recombination models were inferred using an EM algorithm with the repgenHMM and IGoR tools. The analysis of shared clonotypes was done with the tcR package in R, with sharing normalized by the product of cloneset sizes. Out-of-frame nonproductive sequences were analyzed to study raw recombination free of thymic and clonal selection effects. Through fastp at Q25 and MiXCR, TCRdb rebuilt clones from the public reads, retaining in-frame beta chains. For every CDR3 protein sequence, its rows merge into one entry that carries the most common genes and DNA. V and J calls and clone size were set by TCRdb, not the authors. The table for this sample lists fewer than 900,000 distinct CDR3 sequences; about 20% of them were counted only once. The leading ten clones occupy about an eighth of the sample.

Only healthy Caucasian donors were included. The twin cohort comprised three pairs of female monozygotic twins, all aged roughly 18 to 30 years. Peripheral blood mononuclear cells were used as the source from which RNA for TCR libraries was isolated. This clonotype was seen only a few times. No cognate antigen has been identified for it. No qualities accompany the bases; no much larger clone lies one base away. From the germline V gene (reference sequence), CDR1 is MNHEY and CDR2 is SMNVEV. V is trimmed back by 6 bases and J by 0 bases, and the junction contains 8 bases that no gene match accounts for. The CDR3 covers 16 residues, taking in both the cysteine and the phenylalanine. The read is trimmed to its CDR3 DNA, 48 bases read in frame from base 1. The sample also formed part of further work on T cells expressing NK-cell markers. The second study reports: TCR beta-chain repertoires were profiled in sorted CD3+CD56+NKG2C+, CD3+CD56+NKG2C- and CD3+CD56-NKG2C+ T-cell subsets from about 8 donors. Of the eight sequenced donors, seven were found to be HCMV-seropositive and one was found to be HCMV-seronegative. In several experiments an anti-gammadeltaTCR antibody was added to restrict sorting to alphabetaTCR-expressing T cells. In a handful of donors, the dominant CD3+CD56+NKG2C+ clonotypes ranked among the top 10 CD8+ clonotypes, making up about 1.0-7.5% of CD8+ T cells. Those dominant clonotypes were again the most abundant among CD3+CD56-NKG2C+ cells in four donors, at roughly 25-65%. Whether the expanded NKG2C-expressing T cell clones were specific for HCMV antigens remained unclear. Randomly selected healthy volunteers, three men and five women, were used as the eight sequenced donors. HCMV serostatus was determined by detecting HCMV-specific IgG in serum with a commercial ELISA kit. For five to seven donors, unsorted PBMC were also used to sequence bulk peripheral blood T-cell repertoires. MIGEC was used to demultiplex reads and group the reads by UMI, and MiTCR was used to assemble and quantify clonotypes. To exclude erroneous sequences, any TCR cDNA sequence not supported by at least two reads was discarded. The tcR package was used for downstream repertoire analysis, and clonotypes were matched between fractions using CDR3 nucleotide sequence together with V segment. VDJmatch was used to annotate antigen specificity against VDJdb, with one amino acid substitution in CDR3 allowed.

This TCR was sampled from a woman aged 18-29 years in good health. Sequencing was carried out using PBMCs. The chain employs TRBV27 and TRBJ1-5, and TRBD1 matches 7 of the central bases. DNA sequence: TGTGCCAGCAGCAGGGGGGCTAAATATAGCAATCAGCCCCAGCATTTT. Translated, it reads CASSRGAKYSNQPQHF.